Given below is one T cell receptor (beta chain) in context. Assay: immunoSEQ multiplex PCR; the TCRdb copy retains only in-frame clones and omits some. Of 220,000 or so clones detected, around 87% appear once; the ten largest clones hold more than 13%. The data derive from a study of blood T cell repertoires in COVID-19. V was clipped by 2 bases and J by 5 bases, with 10 bases between them. The length of the CDR3 is 14 residues. CDR1 and CDR2 (germline): SGDLS, YYNGEE. Assignment of participants to cohorts was predicated upon participant-reported clinical history. The material sequenced was PBMCs or T cells enriched from blood (not recorded which). The rearrangement joins TRBV9 to TRBJ1-4; D not resolved. The clonotype was recovered from a man aged 25-45 years who had been exposed to COVID-19. The CDR3 DNA is TGTGCCAGCAGCGTGGCGGGTGAGAATGAAAAACTGTTTTTT. This codes for CASSVAGENEKLFF. The complete variable domain, with remaining parts taken from reference TRBV9 and TRBJ1-4, reads DSGVTQTPKHLITATGQRVTLRCSPRSGDLSVYWYQQSLDQGLQFLIQYYNGEERAKGNILERFSAQQFPDLHSELNLSSLELGDSALYFCASSVAGENEKLFFGSGTQLSVL.